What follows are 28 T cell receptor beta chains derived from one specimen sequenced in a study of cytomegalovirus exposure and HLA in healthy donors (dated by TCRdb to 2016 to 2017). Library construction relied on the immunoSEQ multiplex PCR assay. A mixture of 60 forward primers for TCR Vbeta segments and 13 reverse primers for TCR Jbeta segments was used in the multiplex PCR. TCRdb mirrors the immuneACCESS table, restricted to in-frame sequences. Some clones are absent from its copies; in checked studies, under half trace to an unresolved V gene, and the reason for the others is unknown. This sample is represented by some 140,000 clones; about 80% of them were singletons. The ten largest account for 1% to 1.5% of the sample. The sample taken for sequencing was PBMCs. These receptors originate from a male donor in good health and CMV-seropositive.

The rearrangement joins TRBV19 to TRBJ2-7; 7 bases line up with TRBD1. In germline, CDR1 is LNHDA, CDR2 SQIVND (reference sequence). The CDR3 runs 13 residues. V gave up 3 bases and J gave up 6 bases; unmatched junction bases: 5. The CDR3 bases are TGTGCCAGTAGTATCACAGGGGCTGGCGAGCAGTACTTC. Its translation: CASSITGAGEQYF.

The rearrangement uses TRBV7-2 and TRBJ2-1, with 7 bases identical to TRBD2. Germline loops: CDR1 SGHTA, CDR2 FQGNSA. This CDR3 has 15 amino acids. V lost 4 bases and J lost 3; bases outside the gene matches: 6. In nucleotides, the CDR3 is TGTGCCAGCAGCTCGTCTAGCGGAAACTACAATGAGCAGTTCTTC. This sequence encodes CASSSSSGNYNEQFF.

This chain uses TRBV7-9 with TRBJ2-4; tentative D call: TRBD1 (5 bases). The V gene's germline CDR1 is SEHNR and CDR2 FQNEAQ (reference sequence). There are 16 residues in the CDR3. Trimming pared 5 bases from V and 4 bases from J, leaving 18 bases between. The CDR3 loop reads CASSDDSLGKKNIQYF. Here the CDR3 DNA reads TGTGCCAGCAGCGATGACAGCTTAGGGAAGAAAAACATTCAGTACTTC.

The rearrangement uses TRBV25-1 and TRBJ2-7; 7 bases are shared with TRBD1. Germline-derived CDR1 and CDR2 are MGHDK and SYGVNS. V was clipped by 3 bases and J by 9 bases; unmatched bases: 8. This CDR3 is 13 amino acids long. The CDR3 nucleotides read TGTGCCAGCAGTGACTCTACAGGGGTAAGGCAGTACTTC. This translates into CASSDSTGVRQYF.

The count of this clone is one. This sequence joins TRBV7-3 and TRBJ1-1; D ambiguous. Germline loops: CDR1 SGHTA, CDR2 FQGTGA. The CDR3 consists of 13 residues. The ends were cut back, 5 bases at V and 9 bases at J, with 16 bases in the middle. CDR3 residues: CASSPGRERKAFF. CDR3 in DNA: TGTGCCAGCAGCCCAGGACGGGAAAGGAAAGCTTTCTTT.

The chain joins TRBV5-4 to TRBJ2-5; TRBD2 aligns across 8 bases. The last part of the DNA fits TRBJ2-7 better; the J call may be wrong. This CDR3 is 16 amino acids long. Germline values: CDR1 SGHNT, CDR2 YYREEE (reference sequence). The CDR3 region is CASSLESGGLGHEQYF. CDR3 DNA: TGTGCCAGCAGCTTGGAATCGGGAGGGTTGGGCCACGAGCAGTACTTC.

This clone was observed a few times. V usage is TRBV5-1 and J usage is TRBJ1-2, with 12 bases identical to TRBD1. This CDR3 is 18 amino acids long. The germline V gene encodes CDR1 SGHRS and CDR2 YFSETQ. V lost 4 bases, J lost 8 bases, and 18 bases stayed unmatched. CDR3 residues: CASSLQEDGTGGEQGYTF. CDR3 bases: TGCGCCAGCAGCCTACAGGAAGATGGGACAGGGGGCGAACAAGGCTACACCTTC.

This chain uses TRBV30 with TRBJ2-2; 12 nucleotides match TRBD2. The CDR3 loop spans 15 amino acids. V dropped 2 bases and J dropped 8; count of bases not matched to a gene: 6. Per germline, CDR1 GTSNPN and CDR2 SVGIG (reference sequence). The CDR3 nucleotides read TGTGCCTGGAGTCGACTAGCGGGAGACGTTGGGGAGCTGTTTTTT. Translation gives CAWSRLAGDVGELFF.

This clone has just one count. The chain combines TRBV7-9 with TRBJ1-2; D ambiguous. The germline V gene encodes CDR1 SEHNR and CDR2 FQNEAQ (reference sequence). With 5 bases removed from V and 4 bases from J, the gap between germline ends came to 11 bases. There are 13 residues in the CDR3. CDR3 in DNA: TGTGCCAGCAGCATAACTAGCGTCTATGGCTACACCTTC. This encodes CASSITSVYGYTF.

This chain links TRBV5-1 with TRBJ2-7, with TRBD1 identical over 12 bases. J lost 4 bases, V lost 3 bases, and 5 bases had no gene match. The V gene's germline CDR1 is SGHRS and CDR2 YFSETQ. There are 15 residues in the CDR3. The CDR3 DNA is TGCGCCAGCAGCTGGGGGACAGGGGGCTTGTACGAGCAGTACTTC. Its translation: CASSWGTGGLYEQYF.

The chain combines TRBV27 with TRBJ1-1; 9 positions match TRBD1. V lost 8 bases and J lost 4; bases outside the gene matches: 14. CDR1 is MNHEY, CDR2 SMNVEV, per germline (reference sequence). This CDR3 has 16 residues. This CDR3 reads CASGDRTGQGSTEAFF. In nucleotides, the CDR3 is TGTGCCAGCGGGGACCGGACGGGACAGGGTTCCACTGAAGCTTTCTTT.

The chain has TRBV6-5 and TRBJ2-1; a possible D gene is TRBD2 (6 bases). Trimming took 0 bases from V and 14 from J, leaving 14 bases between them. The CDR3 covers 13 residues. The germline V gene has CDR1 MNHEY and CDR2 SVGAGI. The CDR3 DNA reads TGTGCCAGCAGTTACTCGGTGCGGGGAAGGGAGTTCTTC. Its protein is CASSYSVRGREFF.

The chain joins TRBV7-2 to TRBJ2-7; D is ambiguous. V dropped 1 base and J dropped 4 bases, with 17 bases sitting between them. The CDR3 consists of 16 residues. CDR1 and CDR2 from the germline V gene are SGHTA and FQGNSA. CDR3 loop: CASSLGVEVASYEQYF. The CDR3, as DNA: TGTGCCAGCAGCTTAGGAGTAGAAGTAGCCTCTTACGAGCAGTACTTC. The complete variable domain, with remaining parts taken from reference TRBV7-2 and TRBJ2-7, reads GAGVSQSPSNKVTEKGKDVELRCDPISGHTALYWYRQSLGQGLEFLIYFQGNSAPDKSGLPSDRFSAERTGGSVSTLTIQRTQQEDSAVYLCASSLGVEVASYEQYFGPGTRLTVT.

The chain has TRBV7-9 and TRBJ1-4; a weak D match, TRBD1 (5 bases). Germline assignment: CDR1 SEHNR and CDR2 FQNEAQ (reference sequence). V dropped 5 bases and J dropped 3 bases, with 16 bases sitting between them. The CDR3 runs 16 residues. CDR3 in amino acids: CASSPGTAGSNEKLFF. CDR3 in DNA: TGTGCCAGCAGCCCGGGGACGGCGGGGTCTAATGAAAAACTGTTTTTT.

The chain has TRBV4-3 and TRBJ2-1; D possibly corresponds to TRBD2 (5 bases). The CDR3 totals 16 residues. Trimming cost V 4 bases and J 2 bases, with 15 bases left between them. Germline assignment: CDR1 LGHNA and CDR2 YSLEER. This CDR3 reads CASSPSFRRAYNEQFF. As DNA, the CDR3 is TGCGCCAGCAGCCCCTCGTTCCGGCGGGCCTACAATGAGCAGTTCTTC.

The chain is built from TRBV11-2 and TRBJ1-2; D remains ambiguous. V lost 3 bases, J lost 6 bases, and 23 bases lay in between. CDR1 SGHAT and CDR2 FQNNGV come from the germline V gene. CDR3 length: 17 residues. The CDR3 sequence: CASSFSNYGRIRDGYTF. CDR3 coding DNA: TGTGCCAGCAGCTTTTCCAATTACGGGAGAATAAGGGATGGCTACACCTTC.

Here the CDR3 reads CASTQGGNQPQHF. CDR3 in DNA: TGTGCCAGCACACAGGGAGGCAATCAGCCCCAGCATTTT. The V call is TRBV19, the J call TRBJ1-5; tentative D call: TRBD1 (6 bases). The CDR3 extends over 13 amino acids. Trimming removed 9 bases from V and 2 bases from J, with 11 bases in between. Germline V gene lookup returns CDR1 LNHDA and CDR2 SQIVND (reference sequence).

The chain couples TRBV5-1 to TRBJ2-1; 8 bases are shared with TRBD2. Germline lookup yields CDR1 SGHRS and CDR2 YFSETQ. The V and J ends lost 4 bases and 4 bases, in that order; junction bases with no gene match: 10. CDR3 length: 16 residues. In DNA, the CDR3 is TGCGCCAGCAGCCCCTCCGGGACTAGTTCTTACAATGAGCAGTTCTTC. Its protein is CASSPSGTSSYNEQFF.

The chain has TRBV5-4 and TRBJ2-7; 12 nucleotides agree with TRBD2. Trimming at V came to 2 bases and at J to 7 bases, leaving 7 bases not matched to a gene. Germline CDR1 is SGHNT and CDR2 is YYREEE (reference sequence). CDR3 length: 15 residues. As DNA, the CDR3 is TGTGCCAGCAGCTTACCTAGCGGGGGGGCCGAGGAGCAGTACTTC. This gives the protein CASSLPSGGAEEQYF.

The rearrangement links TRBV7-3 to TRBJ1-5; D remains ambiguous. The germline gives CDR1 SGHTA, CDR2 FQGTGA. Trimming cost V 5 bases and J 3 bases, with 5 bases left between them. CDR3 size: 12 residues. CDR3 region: CASSLPNQPQHF. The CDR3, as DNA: TGTGCCAGCAGCCTACCCAATCAGCCCCAGCATTTT.

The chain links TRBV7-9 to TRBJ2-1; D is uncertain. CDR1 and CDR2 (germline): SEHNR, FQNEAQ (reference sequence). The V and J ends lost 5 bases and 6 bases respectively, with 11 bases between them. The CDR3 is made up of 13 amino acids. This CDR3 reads CASSHLVGNEQFF. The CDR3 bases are TGTGCCAGCAGCCATCTAGTGGGCAATGAGCAGTTCTTC.

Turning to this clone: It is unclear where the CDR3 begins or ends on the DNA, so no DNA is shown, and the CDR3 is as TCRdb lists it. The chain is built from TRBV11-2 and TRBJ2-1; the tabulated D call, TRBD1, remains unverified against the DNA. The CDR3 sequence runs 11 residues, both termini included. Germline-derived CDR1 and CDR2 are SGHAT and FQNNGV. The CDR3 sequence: CASSFGLGAFF.

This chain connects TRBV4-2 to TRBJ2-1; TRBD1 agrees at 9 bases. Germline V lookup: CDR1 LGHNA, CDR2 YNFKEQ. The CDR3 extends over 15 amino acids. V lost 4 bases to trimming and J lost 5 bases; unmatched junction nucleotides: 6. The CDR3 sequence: CASSPRTGANNEQFF. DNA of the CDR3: TGTGCCAGCAGCCCCCGGACAGGGGCTAACAATGAGCAGTTCTTC.

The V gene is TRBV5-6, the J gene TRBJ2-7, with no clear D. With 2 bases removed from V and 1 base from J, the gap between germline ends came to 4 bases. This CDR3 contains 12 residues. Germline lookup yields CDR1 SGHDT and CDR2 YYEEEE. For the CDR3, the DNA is TGTGCCAGCAGCTTTGCGTCCTACGAGCAGTACTTC. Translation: CASSFASYEQYF. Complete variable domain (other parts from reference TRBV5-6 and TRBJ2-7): DAGVTQSPTHLIKTRGQQVTLRCSPKSGHDTVSWYQQALGQGPQFIFQYYEEEERQRGNFPDRFSGHQFPNYSSELNVNALLLGDSALYLCASSFASYEQYFGPGTRLTVT.

The CDR3 DNA follows: TGTGCCAGCAGTTACGACAGAGATGGCTACACCTTC. Amino acids: CASSYDRDGYTF. V usage is TRBV6-5 and J usage is TRBJ1-2; weak D call: TRBD1 (5 bases). The V end was cut by 2 bases, the J end by 6 bases, with 7 bases between. From germline, CDR1 is MNHEY and CDR2 SVGAGI. This CDR3 is built from 12 residues.

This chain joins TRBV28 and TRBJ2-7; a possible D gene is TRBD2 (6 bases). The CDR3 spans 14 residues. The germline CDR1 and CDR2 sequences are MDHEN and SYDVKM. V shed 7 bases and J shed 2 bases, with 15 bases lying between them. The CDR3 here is CASTLGTSAYEQYF. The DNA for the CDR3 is TGTGCCAGCACCTTGGGGACTTCTGCCTACGAGCAGTACTTC.

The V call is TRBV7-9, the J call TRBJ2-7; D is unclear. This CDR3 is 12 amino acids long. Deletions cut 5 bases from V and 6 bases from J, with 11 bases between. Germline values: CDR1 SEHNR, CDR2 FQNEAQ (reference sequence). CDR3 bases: TGTGCCAGCAGCCCCGCAGGCACCGAGCAGTACTTC. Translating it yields CASSPAGTEQYF. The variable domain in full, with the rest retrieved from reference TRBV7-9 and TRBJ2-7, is DTGVSQNPRHKITKRGQNVTFRCDPISEHNRLYWYRQTLGQGPEFLTYFQNEAQLEKSRLLSDRFSAERPKGSFSTLEIQRTEQGDSAMYLCASSPAGTEQYFGPGTRLTVT.

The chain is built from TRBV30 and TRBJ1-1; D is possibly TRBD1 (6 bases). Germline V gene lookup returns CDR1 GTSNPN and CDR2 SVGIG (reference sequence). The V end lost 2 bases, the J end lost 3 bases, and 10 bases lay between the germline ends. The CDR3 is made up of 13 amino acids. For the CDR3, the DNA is TGTGCCTGGAGTCAGGGGATGGACACTGAAGCTTTCTTT. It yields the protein CAWSQGMDTEAFF.